Sequencing of this TCR beta chain was carried out in a study of blood T cell repertoires in COVID-19. Study details: COVID-19 samples from acute and convalescent phases originated in the United States, Italy and Spain.

Clones were sequenced by immunoSEQ multiplex PCR, and TCRdb holds only the in-frame ones, with some missing. The profile shows some 140,000 clones, 83% of them singletons. Germline CDR1 reads SGHAT; CDR2 reads FQDESV (reference sequence). This CDR3 is 15 amino acids long. The ends were cut back, 2 bases at V and 2 bases at J, with 9 bases in the middle. The chain couples TRBV11-1 to TRBJ2-2; TRBD2 might be the D (5 bases). Material for sequencing was peripheral blood. The clonotype was recovered from a woman in her sixties or seventies with COVID-19, enrolled during active disease. The CDR3 DNA follows: TGTGCCAGCAGCTTATTCGAGGGTAACACCGGGGAGCTGTTTTTT. It specifies CASSLFEGNTGELFF.